This T cell receptor beta chain derives from a study of T cell repertoires in cytomegalovirus infection. Study at large: Signatures in public TCR beta sequences pointed to both CMV infection and matching HLA type. Study-wide results and limits: Using cumulative public TCR beta family frequency, the authors identified those who carried CMV together with the relevant HLA. Dominating the ex vivo response were TCR beta clonotypes that were CMV-specific and HLA-C-restricted.

Points on this clonotype: Antigen unknown.

The CDR3 sequence is 14 residues long. Germline CDR1 MDHEN, CDR2 SYDVKM. Trimming stripped 4 bases from V and 1 base from J, with 8 bases between. TCRdb recomputed calls from the reads with MiXCR, one row per CDR3 protein. Of approximately 500,000 distinct CDR3 sequences in the sample, around 11% were seen once. This clonotype was obtained from a human donor in good health (CMV status not recorded). Some clones in this sample may be carry-over from other donors' samples. The chain combines TRBV28 with TRBJ1-5, with no clear D. Sequencing input: PBMCs. CDR3 residues: CASSSNPSNQPQHF. In DNA, the CDR3 is TGTGCCAGCAGTTCAAACCCAAGCAATCAGCCCCAGCATTTT.